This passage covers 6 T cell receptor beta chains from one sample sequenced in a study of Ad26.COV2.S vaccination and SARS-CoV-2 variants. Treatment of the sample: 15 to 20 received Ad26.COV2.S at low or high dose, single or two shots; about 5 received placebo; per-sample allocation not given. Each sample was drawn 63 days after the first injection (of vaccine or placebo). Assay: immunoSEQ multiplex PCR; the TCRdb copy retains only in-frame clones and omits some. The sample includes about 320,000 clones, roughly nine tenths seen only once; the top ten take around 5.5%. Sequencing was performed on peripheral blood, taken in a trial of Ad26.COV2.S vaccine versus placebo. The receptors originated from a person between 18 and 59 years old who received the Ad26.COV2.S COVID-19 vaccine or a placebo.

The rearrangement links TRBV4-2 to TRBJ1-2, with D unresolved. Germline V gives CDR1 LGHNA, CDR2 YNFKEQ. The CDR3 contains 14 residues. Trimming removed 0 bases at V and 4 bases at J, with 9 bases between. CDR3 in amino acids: CASSQDLAGYGYTF. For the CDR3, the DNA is TGTGCCAGCAGCCAAGATTTGGCCGGCTATGGCTACACCTTC.

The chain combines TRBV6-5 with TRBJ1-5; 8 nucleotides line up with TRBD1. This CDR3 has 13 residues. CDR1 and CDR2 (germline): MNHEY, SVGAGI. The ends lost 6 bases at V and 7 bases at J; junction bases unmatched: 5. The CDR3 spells CASRGQANQPQHF. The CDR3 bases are TGTGCCAGCAGGGGACAGGCTAACCAGCCCCAGCATTTT.

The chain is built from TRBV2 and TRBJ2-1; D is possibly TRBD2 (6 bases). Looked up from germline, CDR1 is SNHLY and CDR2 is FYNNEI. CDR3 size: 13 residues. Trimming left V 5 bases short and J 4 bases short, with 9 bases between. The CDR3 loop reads CASSLARYNEQFF. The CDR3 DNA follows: TGTGCCAGCAGTCTAGCGCGTTACAATGAGCAGTTCTTC.

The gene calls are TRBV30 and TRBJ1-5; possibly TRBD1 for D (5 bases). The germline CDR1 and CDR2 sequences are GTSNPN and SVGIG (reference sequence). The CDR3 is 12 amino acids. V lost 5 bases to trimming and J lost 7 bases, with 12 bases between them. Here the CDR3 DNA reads TGTGCCTGGGGAGGGACGGGGCAGCCCCAGCATTTT. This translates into CAWGGTGQPQHF. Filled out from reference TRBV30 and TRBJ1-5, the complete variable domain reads SQTIHQWPATLVQPVGSPLSLECTVEGTSNPNLYWYRQAAGRGLQLLFYSVGIGQISSEVPQNLSASRPQDRQFILSSKKLLLSDSGFYLCAWGGTGQPQHFGDGTRLSIL.

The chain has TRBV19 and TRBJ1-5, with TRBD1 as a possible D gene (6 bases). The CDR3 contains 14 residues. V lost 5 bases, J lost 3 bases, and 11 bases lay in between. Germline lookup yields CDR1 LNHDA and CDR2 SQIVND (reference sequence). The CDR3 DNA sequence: TGTGCCAGTAGTTGGACAGCCTTCAATCAGCCCCAGCATTTT. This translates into CASSWTAFNQPQHF.

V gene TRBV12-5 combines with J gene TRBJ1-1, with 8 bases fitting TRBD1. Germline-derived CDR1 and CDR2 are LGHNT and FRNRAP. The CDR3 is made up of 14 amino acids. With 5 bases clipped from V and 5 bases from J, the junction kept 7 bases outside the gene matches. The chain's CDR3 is CASGPPHRGTEAFF. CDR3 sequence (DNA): TGTGCTAGTGGTCCCCCCCACAGGGGGACTGAAGCTTTCTTT.